This TCR beta chain was documented in a study of blood T cell repertoires in COVID-19. Turning to the study itself: Specimens from acute and convalescent COVID-19 originated in the United States, Italy and Spain. Sample material is recorded as cDNA or gDNA derived from T cells, B-cell-depleted T cells, or PBMCs.

Trimming removed 4 bases at V and 3 bases at J, with 18 bases between. The CDR3 is 16 residues long. Germline CDR1 and CDR2: SGHNT and YYREEE (reference sequence). Per the authors' pipeline: Scientists estimated how many nucleated cells there were by amplifying reference gene primers. Assay used: immunoSEQ multiplex PCR; TCRdb lists only in-frame clones, some missing. That table furnishes V, J and clone size, whereas the DNA furnished D and trimming. Of around 81,000 clones listed, approximately 88% are singletons. This clonotype was sampled from a man between 65 and 85 years old with acute or convalescent COVID-19. J is TRBJ2-3 and V is TRBV5-4, with D possibly TRBD1 on 8 matching bases. The sample taken for sequencing was peripheral blood. The CDR3 DNA is TGTGCCAGCAGCAAGACAGGGGCGGGAGCGACAGATACGCAGTATTTT. The encoded protein is CASSKTGAGATDTQYF.